The TCR beta chain described here comes from a study of blood T cell repertoires in COVID-19. The wider study: From T cells, B-cell-depleted T cells, or PBMCs came the material, which was cDNA or gDNA.

The method was immunoSEQ multiplex PCR; TCRdb's version includes in-frame clones alone and lacks a portion of them. The sample records a few hundred thousand clones, about four fifths being singletons. In germline, CDR1 is SGHTS, CDR2 YDEGEE. V trimming: 4 bases; J trimming: 6 bases; junction bases outside the gene matches: 10. The CDR3 runs to 15 residues. Specimen: PBMCs or T cells enriched from blood (not recorded which). This receptor was obtained from a woman in her 50s who had recovered from COVID-19. The chain combines TRBV5-8 with TRBJ1-2; 9 bases are shared with TRBD1. The CDR3 reads CASSPPWGQGDGYTF. CDR3 bases: TGTGCCAGCAGCCCCCCGTGGGGACAGGGTGATGGCTACACCTTC.